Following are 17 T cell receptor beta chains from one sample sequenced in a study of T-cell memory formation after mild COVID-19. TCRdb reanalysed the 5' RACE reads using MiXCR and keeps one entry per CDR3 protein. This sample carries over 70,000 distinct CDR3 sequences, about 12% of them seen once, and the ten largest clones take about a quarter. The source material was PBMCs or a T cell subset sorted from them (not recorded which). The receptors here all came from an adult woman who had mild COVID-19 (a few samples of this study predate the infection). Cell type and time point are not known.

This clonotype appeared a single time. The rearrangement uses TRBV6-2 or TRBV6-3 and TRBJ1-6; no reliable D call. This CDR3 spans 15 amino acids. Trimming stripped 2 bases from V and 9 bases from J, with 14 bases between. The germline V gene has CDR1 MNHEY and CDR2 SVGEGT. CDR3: CASSYMTGEGSPLHF. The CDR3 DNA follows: TGTGCCAGCAGTTACATGACGGGCGAAGGTTCACCCCTCCACTTT.

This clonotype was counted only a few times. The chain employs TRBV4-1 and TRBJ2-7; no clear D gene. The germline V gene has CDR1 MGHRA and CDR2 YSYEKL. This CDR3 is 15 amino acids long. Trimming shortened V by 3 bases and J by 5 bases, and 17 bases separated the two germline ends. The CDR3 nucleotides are TGCGCCAGCAGCCAGATCGCGGTGTCAGTGAACGAGCAGTACTTC. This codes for CASSQIAVSVNEQYF.

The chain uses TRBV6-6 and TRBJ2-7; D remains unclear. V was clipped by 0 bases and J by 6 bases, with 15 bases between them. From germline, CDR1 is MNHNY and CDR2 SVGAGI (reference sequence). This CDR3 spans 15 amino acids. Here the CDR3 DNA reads TGTGCCAGCAGTTACTCGCACGGCGGCCTCGGCGAGCAGTACTTC. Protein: CASSYSHGGLGEQYF.

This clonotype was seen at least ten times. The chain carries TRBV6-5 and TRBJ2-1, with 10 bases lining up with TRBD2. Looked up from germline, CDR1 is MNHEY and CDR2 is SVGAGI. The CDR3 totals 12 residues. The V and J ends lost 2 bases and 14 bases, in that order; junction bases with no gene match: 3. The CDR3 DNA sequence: TGTGCCAGCAGTTACACCGGGACTAGCGAGTTCTTC. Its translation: CASSYTGTSEFF.

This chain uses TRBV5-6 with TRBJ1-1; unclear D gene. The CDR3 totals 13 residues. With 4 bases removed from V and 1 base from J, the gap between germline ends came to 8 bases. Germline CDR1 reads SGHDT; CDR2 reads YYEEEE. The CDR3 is CASSPEPNTEAFF. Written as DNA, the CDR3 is TGTGCCAGCAGCCCGGAGCCGAACACTGAAGCTTTCTTT.

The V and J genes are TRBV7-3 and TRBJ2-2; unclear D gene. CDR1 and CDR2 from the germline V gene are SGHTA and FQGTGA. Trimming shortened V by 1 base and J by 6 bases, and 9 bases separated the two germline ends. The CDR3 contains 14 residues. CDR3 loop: CASSLIFGAGELFF. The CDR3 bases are TGTGCCAGCAGCTTAATATTTGGTGCCGGGGAGCTGTTTTTT. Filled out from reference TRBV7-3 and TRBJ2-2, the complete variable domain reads GAGVSQTPSNKVTEKGKYVELRCDPISGHTALYWYRQSLGQGPEFLIYFQGTGAADDSGLPNDRFFAVRPEGSVSTLKIQRTERGDSAVYLCASSLIFGAGELFFGEGSRLTVL.

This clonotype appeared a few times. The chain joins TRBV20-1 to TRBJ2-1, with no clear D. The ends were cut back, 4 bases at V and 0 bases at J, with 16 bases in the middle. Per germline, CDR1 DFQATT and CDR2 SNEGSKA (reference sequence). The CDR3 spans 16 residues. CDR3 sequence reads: CSAIPLRAVSYNEQFF. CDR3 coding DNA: TGCAGTGCTATTCCCCTCCGGGCGGTCTCCTACAATGAGCAGTTCTTC.

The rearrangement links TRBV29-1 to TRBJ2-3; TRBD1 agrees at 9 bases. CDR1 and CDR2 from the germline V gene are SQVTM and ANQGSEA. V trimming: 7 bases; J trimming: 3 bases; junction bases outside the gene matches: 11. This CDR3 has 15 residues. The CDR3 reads CSGVPGQGLTDTQYF. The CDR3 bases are TGCAGCGGGGTACCGGGACAGGGTTTAACAGATACGCAGTATTTT.

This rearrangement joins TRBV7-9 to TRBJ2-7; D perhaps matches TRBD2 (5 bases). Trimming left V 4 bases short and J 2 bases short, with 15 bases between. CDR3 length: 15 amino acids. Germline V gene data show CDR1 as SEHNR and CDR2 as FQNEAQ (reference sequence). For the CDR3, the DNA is TGTGCCAGCAGCTCGCCTTCTAGCTCTCCCTACGAGCAGTACTTC. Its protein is CASSSPSSSPYEQYF.

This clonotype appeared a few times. The CDR3 reads CAWADGGEQYF. CDR3 coding DNA: TGTGCCTGGGCCGACGGAGGGGAGCAGTACTTC. The chain employs TRBV30 and TRBJ2-7; a weak D match, TRBD2 (6 bases). Germline V lookup: CDR1 GTSNPN, CDR2 SVGIG (reference sequence). Trimming pared 5 bases from V and 7 bases from J, leaving 12 bases between. This CDR3 spans 11 amino acids.

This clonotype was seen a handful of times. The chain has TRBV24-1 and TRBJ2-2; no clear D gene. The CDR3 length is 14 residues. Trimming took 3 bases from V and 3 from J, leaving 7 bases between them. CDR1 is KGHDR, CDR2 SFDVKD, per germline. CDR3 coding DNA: TGTGCCACCAGTGATGCGCCATACACCGGGGAGCTGTTTTTT. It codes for CATSDAPYTGELFF.

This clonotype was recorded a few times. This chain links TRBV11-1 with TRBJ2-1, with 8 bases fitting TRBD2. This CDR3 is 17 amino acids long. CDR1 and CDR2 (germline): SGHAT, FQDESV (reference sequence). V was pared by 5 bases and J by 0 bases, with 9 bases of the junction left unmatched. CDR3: CASSPTPGTSSYNEQFF. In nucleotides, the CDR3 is TGTGCCAGCAGCCCCACGCCTGGGACTAGCTCCTACAATGAGCAGTTCTTC. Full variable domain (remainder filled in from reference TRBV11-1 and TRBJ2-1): EAEVAQSPRYKITEKSQAVAFWCDPISGHATLYWYRQILGQGPELLVQFQDESVVDDSQLPKDRFSAERLKGVDSTLKIQPAELGDSAMYLCASSPTPGTSSYNEQFFGPGTRLTVL.

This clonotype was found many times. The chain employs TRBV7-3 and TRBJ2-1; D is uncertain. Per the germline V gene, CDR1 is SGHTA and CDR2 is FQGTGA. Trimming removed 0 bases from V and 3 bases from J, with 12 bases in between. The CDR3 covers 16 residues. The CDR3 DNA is TGTGCCAGCAGCTTAACTAGCTCTACCTACTACAATGAGCAGTTCTTC. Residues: CASSLTSSTYYNEQFF.

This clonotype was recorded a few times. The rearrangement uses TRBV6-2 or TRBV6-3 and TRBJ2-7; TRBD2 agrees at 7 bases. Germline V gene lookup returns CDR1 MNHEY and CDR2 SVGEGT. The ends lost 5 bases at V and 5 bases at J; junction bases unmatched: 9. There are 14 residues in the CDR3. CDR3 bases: TGTGCCAGCAGTCACCTTATCGCGGGAGACGAGCAGTACTTC. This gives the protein CASSHLIAGDEQYF.

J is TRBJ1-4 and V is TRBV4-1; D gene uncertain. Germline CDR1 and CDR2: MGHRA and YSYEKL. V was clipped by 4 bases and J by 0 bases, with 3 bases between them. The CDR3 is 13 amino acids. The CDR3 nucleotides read TGCGCCAGCAGCCCTTCAACTAATGAAAAACTGTTTTTT. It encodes CASSPSTNEKLFF.

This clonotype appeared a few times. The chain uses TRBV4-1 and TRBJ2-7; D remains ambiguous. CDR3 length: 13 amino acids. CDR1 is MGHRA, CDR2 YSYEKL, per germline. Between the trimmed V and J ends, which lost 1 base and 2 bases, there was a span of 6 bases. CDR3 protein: CASSQVGAYEQYF. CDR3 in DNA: TGCGCCAGCAGCCAAGTCGGTGCCTACGAGCAGTACTTC.

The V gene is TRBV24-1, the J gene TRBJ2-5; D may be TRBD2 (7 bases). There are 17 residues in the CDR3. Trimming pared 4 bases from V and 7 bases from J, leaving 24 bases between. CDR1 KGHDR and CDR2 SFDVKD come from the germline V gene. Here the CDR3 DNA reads TGTGCCACCAGTGACCCCAGGGCGGGGGCTTGGACCCCGACCCAGTACTTC. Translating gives CATSDPRAGAWTPTQYF.